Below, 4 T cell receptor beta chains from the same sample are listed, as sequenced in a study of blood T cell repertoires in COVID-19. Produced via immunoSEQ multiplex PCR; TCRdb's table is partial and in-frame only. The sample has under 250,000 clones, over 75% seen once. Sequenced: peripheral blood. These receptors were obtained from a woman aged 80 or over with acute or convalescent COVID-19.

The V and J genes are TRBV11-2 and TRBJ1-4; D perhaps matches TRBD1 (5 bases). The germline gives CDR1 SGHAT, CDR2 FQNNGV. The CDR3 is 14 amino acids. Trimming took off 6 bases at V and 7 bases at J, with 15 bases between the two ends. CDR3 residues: CASRGGGEVEKLFF. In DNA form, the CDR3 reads TGTGCCAGCAGGGGAGGAGGGGAGGTTGAAAAACTGTTTTTT.

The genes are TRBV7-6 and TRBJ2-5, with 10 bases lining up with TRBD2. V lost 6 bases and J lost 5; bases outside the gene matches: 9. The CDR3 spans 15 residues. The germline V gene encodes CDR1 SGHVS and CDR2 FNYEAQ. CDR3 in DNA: TGTGCCAGCAGAGAGACTAGCGGGCCGGGGGAGACCCAGTACTTC. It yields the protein CASRETSGPGETQYF. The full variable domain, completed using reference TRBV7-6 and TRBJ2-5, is GAGVSQSPRYKVTKRGQDVALRCDPISGHVSLYWYRQALGQGPEFLTYFNYEAQQDKSGLPNDRFSAERPEGSISTLTIQRTEQRDSAMYRCASRETSGPGETQYFGPGTRLLVL.

CDR3 DNA: TGCGCCAGCAGCCTCGGACAGGCTAACACAGATACGCAGTATTTT. Amino acids: CASSLGQANTDTQYF. This rearrangement joins TRBV5-1 to TRBJ2-3, with 7 bases that match TRBD1. The germline V gene has CDR1 SGHRS and CDR2 YFSETQ. With V trimmed by 4 bases and J by 2 bases, 7 bases remained unmatched. This CDR3 is built from 15 residues.

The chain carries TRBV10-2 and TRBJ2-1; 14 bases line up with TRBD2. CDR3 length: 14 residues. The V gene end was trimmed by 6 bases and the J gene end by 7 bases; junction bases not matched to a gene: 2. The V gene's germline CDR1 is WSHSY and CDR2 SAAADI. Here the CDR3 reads CASRGLAGENEQFF. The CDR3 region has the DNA TGCGCCAGCAGGGGACTAGCGGGGGAGAATGAGCAGTTCTTC.